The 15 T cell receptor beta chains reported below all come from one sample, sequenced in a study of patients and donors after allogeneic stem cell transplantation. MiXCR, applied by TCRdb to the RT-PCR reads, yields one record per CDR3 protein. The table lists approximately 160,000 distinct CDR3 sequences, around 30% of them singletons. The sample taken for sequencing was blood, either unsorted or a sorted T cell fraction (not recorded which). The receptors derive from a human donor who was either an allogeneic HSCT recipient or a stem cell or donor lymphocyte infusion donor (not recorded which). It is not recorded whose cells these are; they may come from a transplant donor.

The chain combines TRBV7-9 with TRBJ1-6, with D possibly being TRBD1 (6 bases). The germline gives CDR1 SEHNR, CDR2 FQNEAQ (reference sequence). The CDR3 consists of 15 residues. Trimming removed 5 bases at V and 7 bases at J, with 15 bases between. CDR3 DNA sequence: TGTGCCAGCAGCCCCCCAGGGGCGGCGAATTCACCCCTCCACTTT. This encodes CASSPPGAANSPLHF.

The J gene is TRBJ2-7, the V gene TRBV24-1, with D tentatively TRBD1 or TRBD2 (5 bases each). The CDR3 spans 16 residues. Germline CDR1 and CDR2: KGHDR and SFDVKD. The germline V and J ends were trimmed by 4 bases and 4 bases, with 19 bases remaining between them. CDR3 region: CATSDTGRSGGYEQYF. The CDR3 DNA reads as TGTGCCACCAGTGACACGGGACGGAGTGGTGGTTACGAGCAGTACTTC.

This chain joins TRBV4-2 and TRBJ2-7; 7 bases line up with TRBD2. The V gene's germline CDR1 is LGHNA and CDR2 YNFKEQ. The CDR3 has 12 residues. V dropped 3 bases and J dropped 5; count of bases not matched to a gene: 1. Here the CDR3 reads CASSHGGNEQYF. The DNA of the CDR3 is TGTGCCAGCAGCCACGGGGGGAACGAGCAGTACTTC.

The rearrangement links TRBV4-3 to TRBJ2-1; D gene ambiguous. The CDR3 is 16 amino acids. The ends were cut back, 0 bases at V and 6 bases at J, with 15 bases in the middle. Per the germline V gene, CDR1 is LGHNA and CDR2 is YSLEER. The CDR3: CASSQERWEATNEQFF. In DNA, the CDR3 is TGCGCCAGCAGCCAAGAAAGGTGGGAAGCCACCAATGAGCAGTTCTTC.

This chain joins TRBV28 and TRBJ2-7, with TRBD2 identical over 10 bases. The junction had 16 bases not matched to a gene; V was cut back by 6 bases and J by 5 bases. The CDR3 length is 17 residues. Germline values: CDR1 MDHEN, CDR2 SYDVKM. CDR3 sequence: CASRSIPGLAPKHEQYF. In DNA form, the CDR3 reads TGTGCCAGCAGGTCCATTCCGGGACTAGCGCCAAAACACGAGCAGTACTTC.

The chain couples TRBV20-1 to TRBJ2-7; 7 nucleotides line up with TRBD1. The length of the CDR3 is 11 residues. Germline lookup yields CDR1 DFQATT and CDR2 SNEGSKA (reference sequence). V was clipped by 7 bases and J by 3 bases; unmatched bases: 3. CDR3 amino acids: CSGGGFYEQYF. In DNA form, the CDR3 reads TGCAGTGGAGGGGGCTTCTACGAGCAGTACTTC.

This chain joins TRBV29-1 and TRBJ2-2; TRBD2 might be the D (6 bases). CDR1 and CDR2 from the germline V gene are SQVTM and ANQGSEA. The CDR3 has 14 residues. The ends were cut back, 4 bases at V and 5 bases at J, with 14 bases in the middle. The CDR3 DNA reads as TGCAGCGTTGCCGGGCGGGAAAATACCGGGGAGCTGTTTTTT. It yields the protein CSVAGRENTGELFF.

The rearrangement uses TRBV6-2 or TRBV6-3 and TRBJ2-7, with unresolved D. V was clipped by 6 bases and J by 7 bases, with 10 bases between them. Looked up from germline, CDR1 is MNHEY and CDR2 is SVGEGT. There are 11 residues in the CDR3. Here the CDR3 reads CASSQLGEQYF. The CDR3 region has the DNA TGTGCCAGCAGCCAACTGGGAGAGCAGTACTTC.

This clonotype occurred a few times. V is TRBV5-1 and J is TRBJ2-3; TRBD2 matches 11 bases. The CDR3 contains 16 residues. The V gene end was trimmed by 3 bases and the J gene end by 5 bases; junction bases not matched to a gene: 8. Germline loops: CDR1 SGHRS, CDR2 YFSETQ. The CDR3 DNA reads TGCGCCAGCAGCTCTCCTAGCGGGAGGTCCCAAGATACGCAGTATTTT. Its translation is CASSSPSGRSQDTQYF.

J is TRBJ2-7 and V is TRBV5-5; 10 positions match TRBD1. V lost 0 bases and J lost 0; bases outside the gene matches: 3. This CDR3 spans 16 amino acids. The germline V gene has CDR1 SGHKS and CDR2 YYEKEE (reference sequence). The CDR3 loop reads CASSLDDRGLSYEQYF. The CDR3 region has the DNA TGTGCCAGCAGCTTGGATGACAGGGGGCTCTCCTACGAGCAGTACTTC.

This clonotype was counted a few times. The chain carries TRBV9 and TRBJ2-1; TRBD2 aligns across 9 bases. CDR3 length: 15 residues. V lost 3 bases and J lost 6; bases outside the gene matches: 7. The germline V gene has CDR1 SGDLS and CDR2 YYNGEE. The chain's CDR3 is CASSGPSGAFNEQFF. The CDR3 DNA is TGTGCCAGCAGCGGGCCTAGCGGGGCGTTCAATGAGCAGTTCTTC.

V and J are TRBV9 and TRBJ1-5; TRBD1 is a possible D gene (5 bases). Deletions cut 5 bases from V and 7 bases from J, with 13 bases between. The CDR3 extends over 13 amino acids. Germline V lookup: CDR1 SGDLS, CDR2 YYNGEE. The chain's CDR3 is CASSGGGRQPQHF. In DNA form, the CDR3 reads TGTGCCAGCAGTGGTGGGGGGAGGCAGCCCCAGCATTTT.

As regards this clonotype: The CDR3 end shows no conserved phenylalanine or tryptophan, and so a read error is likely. DNA of the CDR3: TGTGCCAGCAGTTCCACGGGAAACACCATATATTTG. Amino acids: CASSSTGNTIYL. The chain links TRBV12-3 or TRBV12-4 to TRBJ1-3; D not certain. CDR3 length: 12 amino acids. Trimming took 4 bases from V and 4 from J, leaving 5 bases between them.

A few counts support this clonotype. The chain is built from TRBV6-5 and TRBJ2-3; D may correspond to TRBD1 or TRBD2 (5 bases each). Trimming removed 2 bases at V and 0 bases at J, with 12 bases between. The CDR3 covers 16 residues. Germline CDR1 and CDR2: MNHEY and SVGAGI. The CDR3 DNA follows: TGTGCCAGCAGTTACCTCGTTGGGACCAGCACAGATACGCAGTATTTT. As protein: CASSYLVGTSTDTQYF.

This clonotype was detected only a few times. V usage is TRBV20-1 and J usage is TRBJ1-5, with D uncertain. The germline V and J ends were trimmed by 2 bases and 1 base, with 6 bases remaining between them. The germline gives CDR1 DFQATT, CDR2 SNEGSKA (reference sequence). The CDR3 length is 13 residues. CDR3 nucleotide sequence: TGCAGTGCTAGATCGGACAGCAATCAGCCCCAGCATTTT. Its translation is CSARSDSNQPQHF.